The clone carrying this T cell receptor (beta chain) was picked up many times. CDR1 is ENHRY, CDR2 SYGVKD, per germline. The V gene end was trimmed by 6 bases and the J gene end by 0 bases; junction bases not matched to a gene: 5. CDR3 length equals 17 residues. The template was RNA from unsorted bulk tissue. Distant lung tissue was collected more than 3 cm away from the tumor edge. The entry originates in a study of tumor and adjacent non-tumor tissue in lung cancer. A modified ARM-PCR protocol with three rounds of nested PCR amplified TCRbeta. MiXCR, applied by TCRdb to the multiplex PCR reads, yields one record per CDR3 protein. The sample comprises 75,000 to 95,000 distinct CDR3 sequences, approximately 73% of which are singletons, and just over 20% rests with the top ten.

This chain connects TRBV10-3 to TRBJ2-3, with 14 bases lining up with TRBD2. The TCR comes from a woman between 45 and 65 years old with non-small cell lung cancer. Sequences were obtained from distant non-tumor lung tissue. The CDR3 loop is CAIRAGTSGGSTDTQYF. DNA of the CDR3: TGTGCCATCAGAGCCGGGACTAGCGGGGGAAGCACAGATACGCAGTATTTT.